Each of the 5 T cell receptor beta chains below was sequenced from the same sample in a study of cytomegalovirus exposure and HLA in healthy donors. Assay: immunoSEQ multiplex PCR; the TCRdb copy retains only in-frame clones and omits some. This sample has under 300,000 clones; approximately 86% occur once, and the top ten carry roughly 1.2%. Sequencing was carried out using PBMCs. The receptors here all came from a woman aged 25 to 45 in good health and CMV-seropositive.

The chain couples TRBV7-9 to TRBJ2-1, with a possible D match to TRBD2 (6 bases). CDR3 length: 15 amino acids. Per germline, CDR1 SEHNR and CDR2 FQNEAQ (reference sequence). The V end lost 6 bases, the J end lost 4 bases, and 16 bases lay between the germline ends. The CDR3 nucleotides are TGTGCCAGCAGGGAGATAGCGGCAGTTTACAATGAGCAGTTCTTC. Amino acids: CASREIAAVYNEQFF.

The chain couples TRBV19 to TRBJ1-2, with no clear D. Trimming left V 3 bases short and J 8 bases short, with 19 bases between. This CDR3 has 15 residues. Germline CDR1 LNHDA, CDR2 SQIVND (reference sequence). The CDR3 nucleotides are TGTGCCAGTAGTATCCCGGACTTTTCCATTGGAGGCTACACCTTC. Its protein is CASSIPDFSIGGYTF.

The rearrangement uses TRBV25-1 and TRBJ2-3, with 9 positions matching TRBD2. CDR1 and CDR2 (germline): MGHDK, SYGVNS. The CDR3 runs 14 residues. J gave up 0 bases and V 11 bases, and 6 bases lay outside the gene matches. For the CDR3, the DNA is TGTGCCGTCTCTAGCGGGATCAGCACAGATACGCAGTATTTT. This sequence encodes CAVSSGISTDTQYF.

The chain couples TRBV19 to TRBJ2-1, with 14 bases aligning to TRBD2. The length of the CDR3 is 17 residues. V trimming: 3 bases; J trimming: 6 bases; junction bases outside the gene matches: 7. Germline V lookup: CDR1 LNHDA, CDR2 SQIVND (reference sequence). CDR3 amino acids: CASSITRTSGRRNEQFF. CDR3 coding DNA: TGTGCCAGTAGTATTACCCGGACTAGCGGGAGGCGCAATGAGCAGTTCTTC.

The chain is built from TRBV27 and TRBJ2-1; TRBD2 agrees at 7 bases. The J segment lost 0 bases and the V segment lost 6 bases, leaving 5 bases of the junction unmatched. The CDR3 is 15 amino acids. Germline-derived CDR1 and CDR2 are MNHEY and SMNVEV (reference sequence). As DNA, the CDR3 is TGTGCCAGCAGGGTGGGCGGGAGCTCCTACAATGAGCAGTTCTTC. It yields the protein CASRVGGSSYNEQFF.